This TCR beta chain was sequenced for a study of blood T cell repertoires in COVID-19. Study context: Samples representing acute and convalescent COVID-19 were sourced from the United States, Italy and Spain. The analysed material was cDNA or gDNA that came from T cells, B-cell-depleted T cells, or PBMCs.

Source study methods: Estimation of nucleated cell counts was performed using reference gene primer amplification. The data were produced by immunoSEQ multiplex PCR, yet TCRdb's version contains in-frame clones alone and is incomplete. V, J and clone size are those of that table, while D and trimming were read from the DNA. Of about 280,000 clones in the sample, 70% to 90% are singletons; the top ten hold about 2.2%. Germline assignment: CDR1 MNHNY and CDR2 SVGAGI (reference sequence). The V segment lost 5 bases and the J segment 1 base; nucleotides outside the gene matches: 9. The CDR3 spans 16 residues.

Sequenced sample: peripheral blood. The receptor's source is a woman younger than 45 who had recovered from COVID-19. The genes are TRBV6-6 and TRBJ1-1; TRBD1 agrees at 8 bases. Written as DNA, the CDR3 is TGTGCCAGCAGTCGAACCGCAGGGGGCGCGAACACTGAAGCTTTCTTT. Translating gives CASSRTAGGANTEAFF.